This T cell receptor beta chain is drawn from a study of shared clonotypes between healthy human individuals. Per the germline V gene, CDR1 is SQVTM and CDR2 is ANQGSEA. With 2 bases removed from V and 7 bases from J, the gap between germline ends came to 14 bases. The CDR3 consists of 13 residues. On this clone itself: Its cognate antigen is unknown.

Findings and caveats of the study: When compared with the clonotypes that were shared by all four sorted-subset donors, the non-shared clonotypes turned out to have lower generation probabilities. The small donor group covered limited genetic and exposure diversity. Rarefaction exposed incomplete sorted-subset sequencing despite large depth.

The table came from immunoSEQ multiplex PCR; TCRdb's copy has only in-frame clones and leaves some out. This table holds about 610,000 clones, 97% found once. The sequenced sample consisted of naive CD4+ T cells sorted from blood. Subset in this sample: CD45RA+ positively selected. The origin of this receptor is a woman aged 25 to 39 in good health. The chain links TRBV29-1 to TRBJ2-5; D ambiguous. CDR3: CSVERPPLGTQYF. CDR3 DNA: TGCAGCGTTGAAAGGCCGCCACTGGGGACCCAGTACTTC.